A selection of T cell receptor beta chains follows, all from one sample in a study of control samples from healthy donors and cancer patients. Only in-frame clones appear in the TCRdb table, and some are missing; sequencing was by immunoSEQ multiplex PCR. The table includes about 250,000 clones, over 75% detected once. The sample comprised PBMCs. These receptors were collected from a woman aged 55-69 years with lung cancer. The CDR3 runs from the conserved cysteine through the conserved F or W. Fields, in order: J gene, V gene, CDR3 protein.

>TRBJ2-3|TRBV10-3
CAISALAGRDTQYF
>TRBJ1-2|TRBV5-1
CASSTDSTNYGYTF
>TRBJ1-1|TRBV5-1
CASSPEGTTNTEAFF
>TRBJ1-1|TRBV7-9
CASSFADREGGAFF
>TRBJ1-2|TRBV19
CASRTGNNYGYTF
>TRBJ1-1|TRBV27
CASSSSRADTEAFF
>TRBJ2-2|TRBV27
CASSLYIPGPTNTGELFF
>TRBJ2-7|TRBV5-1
CASSFNGASYEQYF
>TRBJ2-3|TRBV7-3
CASSFSRGGDTQYF
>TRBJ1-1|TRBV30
CAWRALQDTEAFF
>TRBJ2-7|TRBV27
CASSSTGYANEQYF
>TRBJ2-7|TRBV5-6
CASSVVGGHYEQYF
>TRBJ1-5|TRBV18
CASSPFRGVDNQPQHF
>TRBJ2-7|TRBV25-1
CASSSFLAGGGEQYF
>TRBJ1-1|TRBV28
CASSFIGGTEAFF
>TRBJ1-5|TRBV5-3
CAIQKYDTGFGSNQPQHF
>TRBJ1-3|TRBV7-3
CASSPDSYSGNTIYF
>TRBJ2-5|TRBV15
CATSSNSPGPQETQYF
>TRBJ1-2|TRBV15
CATSRDSYGYTF
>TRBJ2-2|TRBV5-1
CASSPSGNTGELFF
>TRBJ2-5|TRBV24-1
CATSPTADRETQYF
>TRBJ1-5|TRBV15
CATTVSQGQPQHF
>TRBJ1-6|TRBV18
CASSPSTASYNSPLHF
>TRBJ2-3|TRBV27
CARWTSGTSCTDTQYF
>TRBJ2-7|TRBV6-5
CASSQTSGWNYEQYF
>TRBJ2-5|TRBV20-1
CSASWLQETQYF
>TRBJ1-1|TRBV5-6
CASSQDLNTEAFF
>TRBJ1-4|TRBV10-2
CASNSYATNEKLFF
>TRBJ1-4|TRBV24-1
CATSDGQGLGEKLFF